This T cell receptor beta chain was sequenced during a study of control samples from healthy donors and cancer patients. This CDR3 contains 15 residues. Trimming cost V 1 base and J 4 bases; bases outside gene matches: 4. Germline V gene sequence: CDR1 SGHVS, CDR2 FQNEAQ. Produced via immunoSEQ multiplex PCR; TCRdb's table is partial and in-frame only. The sample lists tens of thousands of clones, approximately 88% occurring once. Sequenced: PBMCs. This clonotype originated in a man between 65 and 79 years old with lung cancer. The rearrangement uses TRBV7-8 and TRBJ1-1, with TRBD1 matching over 9 bases. The CDR3 spells CASSLGTGVATEAFF. The CDR3 nucleotides are TGTGCCAGCAGCTTAGGGACAGGGGTAGCCACTGAAGCTTTCTTT.